This T cell receptor beta chain appears in the sequencing data of a study of T cell responses to AZD1222 COVID-19 vaccine. Notes on the study in general: Per reports, nearly half of all spike-specific TCRs target regions that are unmutated in variants. Just 6 or 7 people given AZD1222 tested seropositive at baseline.

A word on this clone: Its matching antigen is unknown.

This table comes from immunoSEQ multiplex PCR, and its TCRdb copy is limited to in-frame clones, with some not included. Here the sample spans over 150,000 clones, approximately 86% being singletons. The CDR3 extends over 13 amino acids. Trimming cost V 3 bases and J 5 bases, with 11 bases left between them. Germline CDR1 SGDLS, CDR2 YYNGEE. This specimen consisted of peripheral blood, obtained on day 0 of AZD1222 vaccination. The V and J genes are TRBV9 and TRBJ1-1; TRBD1 might be the D (6 bases). The receptor was isolated from an adult in good health. CDR3 nucleotide sequence: TGTGCCAGCAGCGCCTCAGGGGAGACTGAAGCTTTCTTT. Its translation: CASSASGETEAFF.